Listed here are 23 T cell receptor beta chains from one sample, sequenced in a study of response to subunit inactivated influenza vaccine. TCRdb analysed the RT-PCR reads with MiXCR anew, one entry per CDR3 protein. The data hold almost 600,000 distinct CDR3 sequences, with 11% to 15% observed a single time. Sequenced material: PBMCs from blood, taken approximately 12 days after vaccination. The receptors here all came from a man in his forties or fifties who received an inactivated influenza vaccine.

CDR3 nucleotide sequence: TGTGCCAGCAGTACGATCGCGGGTCCGCCCTACAATGAGCAGTTCTTC. This encodes CASSTIAGPPYNEQFF. The chain joins TRBV28 to TRBJ2-1; possibly TRBD2 for D (5 bases). The CDR3 extends over 16 amino acids. V gave up 5 bases and J gave up 2 bases, with 16 bases separating them. Germline V lookup: CDR1 MDHEN, CDR2 SYDVKM.

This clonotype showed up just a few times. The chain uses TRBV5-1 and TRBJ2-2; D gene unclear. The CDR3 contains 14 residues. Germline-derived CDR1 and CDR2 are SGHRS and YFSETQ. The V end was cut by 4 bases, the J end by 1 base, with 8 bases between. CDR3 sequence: CASSHTQNTGELFF. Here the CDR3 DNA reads TGCGCCAGCAGCCACACTCAGAACACCGGGGAGCTGTTTTTT.

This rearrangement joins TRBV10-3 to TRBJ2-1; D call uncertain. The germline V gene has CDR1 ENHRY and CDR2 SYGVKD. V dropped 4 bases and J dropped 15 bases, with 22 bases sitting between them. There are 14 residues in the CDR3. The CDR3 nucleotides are TGTGCCATCAGTGCCTCCCTTACAGAATCCCCCCCGTTCTTC. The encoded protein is CAISASLTESPPFF.

In nucleotides, the CDR3 is TGCGCCAGCAGCTTCGAGACTAGCGGGAGGTTATATACGCAGTATTTT. Its protein product is CASSFETSGRLYTQYF. This chain links TRBV5-1 with TRBJ2-3; TRBD2 matches 13 bases. In germline, CDR1 is SGHRS, CDR2 YFSETQ. The V gene end was trimmed by 2 bases and the J gene end by 7 bases; junction bases not matched to a gene: 7. The CDR3 has 16 amino acids.

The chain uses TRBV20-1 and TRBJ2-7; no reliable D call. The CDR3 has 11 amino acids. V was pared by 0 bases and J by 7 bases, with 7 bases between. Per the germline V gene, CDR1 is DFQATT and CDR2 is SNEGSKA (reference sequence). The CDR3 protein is CSARDLREQYF. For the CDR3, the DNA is TGCAGTGCTAGAGATCTAAGAGAGCAGTACTTC.

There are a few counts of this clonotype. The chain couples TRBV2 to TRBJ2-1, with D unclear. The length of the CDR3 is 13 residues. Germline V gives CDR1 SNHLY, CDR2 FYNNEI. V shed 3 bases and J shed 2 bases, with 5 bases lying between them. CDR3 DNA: TGTGCCAGCAGTGATAGGGCCTACAATGAGCAGTTCTTC. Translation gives CASSDRAYNEQFF. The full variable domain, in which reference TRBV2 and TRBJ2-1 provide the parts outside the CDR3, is EPEVTQTPSHQVTQMGQEVILRCVPISNHLYFYWYRQILGQKVEFLVSFYNNEISEKSEIFDDQFSVERPDGSNFTLKIRSTKLEDSAMYFCASSDRAYNEQFFGPGTRLTVL.

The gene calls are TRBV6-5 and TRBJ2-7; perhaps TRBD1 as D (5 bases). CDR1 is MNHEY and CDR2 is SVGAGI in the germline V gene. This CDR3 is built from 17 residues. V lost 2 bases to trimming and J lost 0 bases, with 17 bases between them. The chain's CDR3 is CASSYPVLTGNSYEQYF. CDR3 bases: TGTGCCAGCAGTTACCCCGTACTTACAGGAAACTCCTACGAGCAGTACTTC.

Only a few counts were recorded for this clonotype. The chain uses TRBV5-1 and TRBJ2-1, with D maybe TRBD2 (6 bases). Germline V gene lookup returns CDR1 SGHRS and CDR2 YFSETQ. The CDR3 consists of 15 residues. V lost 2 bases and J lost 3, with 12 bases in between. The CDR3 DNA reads TGCGCCAGCAGCTTAGGCGGGAAAGGCTACAATGAGCAGTTCTTC. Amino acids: CASSLGGKGYNEQFF.

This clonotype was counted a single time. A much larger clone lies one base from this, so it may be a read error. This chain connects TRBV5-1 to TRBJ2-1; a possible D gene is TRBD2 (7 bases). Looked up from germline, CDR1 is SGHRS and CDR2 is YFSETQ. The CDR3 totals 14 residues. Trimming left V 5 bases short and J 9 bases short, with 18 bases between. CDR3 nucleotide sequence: TGCGCCAGCAGTGGGGGGGCAGGATTAAGTGAGCAGTTCTTC. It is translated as CASSGGAGLSEQFF.

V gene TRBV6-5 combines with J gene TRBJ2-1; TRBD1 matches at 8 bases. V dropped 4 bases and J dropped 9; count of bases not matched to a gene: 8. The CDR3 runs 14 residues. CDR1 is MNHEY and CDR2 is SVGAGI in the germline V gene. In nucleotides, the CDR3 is TGTGCCAGCAGTTTAGGACAGGGTTCGGTTGAGCAGTTCTTC. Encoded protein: CASSLGQGSVEQFF.

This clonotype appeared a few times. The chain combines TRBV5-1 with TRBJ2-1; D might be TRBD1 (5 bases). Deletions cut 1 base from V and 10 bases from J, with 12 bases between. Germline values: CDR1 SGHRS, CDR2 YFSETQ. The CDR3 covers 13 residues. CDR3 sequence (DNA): TGCGCCAGCAGCTTGCAAGCCAACAGGGAGCAGTTCTTC. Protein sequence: CASSLQANREQFF.

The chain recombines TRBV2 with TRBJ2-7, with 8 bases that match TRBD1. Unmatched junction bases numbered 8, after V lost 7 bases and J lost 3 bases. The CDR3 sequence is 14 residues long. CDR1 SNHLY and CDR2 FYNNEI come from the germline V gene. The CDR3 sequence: CASKFGQGGYEQYF. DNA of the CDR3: TGTGCCAGCAAGTTCGGACAGGGTGGCTACGAGCAGTACTTC.

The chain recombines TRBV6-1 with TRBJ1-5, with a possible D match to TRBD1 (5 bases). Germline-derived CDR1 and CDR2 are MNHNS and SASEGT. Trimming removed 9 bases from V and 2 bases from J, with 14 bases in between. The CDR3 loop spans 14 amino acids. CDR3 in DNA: TGTGCCAGTCAACAGGCGGGCGGCAATCAGCCCCAGCATTTT. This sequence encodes CASQQAGGNQPQHF.

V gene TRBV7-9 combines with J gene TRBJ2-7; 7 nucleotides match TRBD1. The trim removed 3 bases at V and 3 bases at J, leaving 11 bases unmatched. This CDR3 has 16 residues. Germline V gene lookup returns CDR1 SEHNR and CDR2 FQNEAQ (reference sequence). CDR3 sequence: CASSFGFTGEFYEQYF. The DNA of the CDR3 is TGTGCCAGCAGCTTTGGTTTTACAGGGGAGTTCTACGAGCAGTACTTC.

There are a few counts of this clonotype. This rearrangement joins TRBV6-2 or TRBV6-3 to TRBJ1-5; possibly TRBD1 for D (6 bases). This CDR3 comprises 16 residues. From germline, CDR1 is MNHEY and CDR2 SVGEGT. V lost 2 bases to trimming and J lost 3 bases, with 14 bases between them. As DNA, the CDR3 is TGTGCCAGCAGTTACGCAGGGAAGGGGGACAATCAGCCCCAGCATTTT. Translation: CASSYAGKGDNQPQHF.

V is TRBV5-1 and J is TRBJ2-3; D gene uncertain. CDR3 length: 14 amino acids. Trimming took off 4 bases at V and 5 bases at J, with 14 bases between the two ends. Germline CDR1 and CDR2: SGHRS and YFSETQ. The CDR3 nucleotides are TGCGCCAGCAGCCGAGAAGGACCTCGAGATACGCAGTATTTT. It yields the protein CASSREGPRDTQYF.

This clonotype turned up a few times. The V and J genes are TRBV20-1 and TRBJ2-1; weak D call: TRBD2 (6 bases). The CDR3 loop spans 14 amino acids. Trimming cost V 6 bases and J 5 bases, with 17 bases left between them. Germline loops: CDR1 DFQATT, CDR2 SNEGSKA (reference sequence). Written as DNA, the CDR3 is TGCAGTGCACCGGGGGTGCGGGGCGACAATGAGCAGTTCTTC. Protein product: CSAPGVRGDNEQFF.

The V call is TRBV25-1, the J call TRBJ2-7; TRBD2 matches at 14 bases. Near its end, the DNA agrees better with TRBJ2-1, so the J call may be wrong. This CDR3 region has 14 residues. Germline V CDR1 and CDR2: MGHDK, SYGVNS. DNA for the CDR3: TGTGCCAGCTCGAAACCCGGACTAGCGGGAGGTCAGTTCTTC. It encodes CASSKPGLAGGQFF.

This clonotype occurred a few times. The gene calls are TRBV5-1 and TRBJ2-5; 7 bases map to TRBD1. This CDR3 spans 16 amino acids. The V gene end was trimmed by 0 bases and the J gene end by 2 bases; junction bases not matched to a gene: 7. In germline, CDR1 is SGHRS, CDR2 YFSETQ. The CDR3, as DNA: TGCGCCAGCAGCTTGGTCGGGACAGCTTCTCAAGAGACCCAGTACTTC. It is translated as CASSLVGTASQETQYF.

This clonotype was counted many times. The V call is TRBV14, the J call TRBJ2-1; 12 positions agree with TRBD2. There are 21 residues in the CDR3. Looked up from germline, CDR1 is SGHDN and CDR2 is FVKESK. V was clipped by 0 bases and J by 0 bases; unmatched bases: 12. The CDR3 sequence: CASSQDHGLAGFLSSYNEQFF. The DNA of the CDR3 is TGTGCCAGCAGCCAAGACCATGGACTAGCGGGATTTCTGAGCTCCTACAATGAGCAGTTCTTC.

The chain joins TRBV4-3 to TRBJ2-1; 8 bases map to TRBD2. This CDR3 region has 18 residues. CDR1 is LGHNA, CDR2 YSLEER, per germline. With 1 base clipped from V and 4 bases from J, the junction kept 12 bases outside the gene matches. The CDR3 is CASSQGYSSGGVYNEQFF. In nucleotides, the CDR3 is TGCGCCAGCAGCCAAGGGTACTCGTCCGGGGGGGTATACAATGAGCAGTTCTTC.

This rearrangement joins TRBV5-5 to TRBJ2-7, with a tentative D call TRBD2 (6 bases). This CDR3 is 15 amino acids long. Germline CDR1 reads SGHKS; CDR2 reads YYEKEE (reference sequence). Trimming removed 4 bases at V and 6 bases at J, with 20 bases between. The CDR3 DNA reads TGTGCCAGCAGCGGCCGCACTAGCTCCCTGCGCGAGCAGTACTTC. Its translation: CASSGRTSSLREQYF.

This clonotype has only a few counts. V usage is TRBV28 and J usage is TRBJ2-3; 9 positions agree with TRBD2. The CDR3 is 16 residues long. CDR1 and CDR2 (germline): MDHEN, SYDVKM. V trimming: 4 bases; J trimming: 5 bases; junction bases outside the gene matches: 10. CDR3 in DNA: TGTGCCAGCAGTTCGCGCCATAGCGGGAGTCAAGATACGCAGTATTTT. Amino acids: CASSSRHSGSQDTQYF.